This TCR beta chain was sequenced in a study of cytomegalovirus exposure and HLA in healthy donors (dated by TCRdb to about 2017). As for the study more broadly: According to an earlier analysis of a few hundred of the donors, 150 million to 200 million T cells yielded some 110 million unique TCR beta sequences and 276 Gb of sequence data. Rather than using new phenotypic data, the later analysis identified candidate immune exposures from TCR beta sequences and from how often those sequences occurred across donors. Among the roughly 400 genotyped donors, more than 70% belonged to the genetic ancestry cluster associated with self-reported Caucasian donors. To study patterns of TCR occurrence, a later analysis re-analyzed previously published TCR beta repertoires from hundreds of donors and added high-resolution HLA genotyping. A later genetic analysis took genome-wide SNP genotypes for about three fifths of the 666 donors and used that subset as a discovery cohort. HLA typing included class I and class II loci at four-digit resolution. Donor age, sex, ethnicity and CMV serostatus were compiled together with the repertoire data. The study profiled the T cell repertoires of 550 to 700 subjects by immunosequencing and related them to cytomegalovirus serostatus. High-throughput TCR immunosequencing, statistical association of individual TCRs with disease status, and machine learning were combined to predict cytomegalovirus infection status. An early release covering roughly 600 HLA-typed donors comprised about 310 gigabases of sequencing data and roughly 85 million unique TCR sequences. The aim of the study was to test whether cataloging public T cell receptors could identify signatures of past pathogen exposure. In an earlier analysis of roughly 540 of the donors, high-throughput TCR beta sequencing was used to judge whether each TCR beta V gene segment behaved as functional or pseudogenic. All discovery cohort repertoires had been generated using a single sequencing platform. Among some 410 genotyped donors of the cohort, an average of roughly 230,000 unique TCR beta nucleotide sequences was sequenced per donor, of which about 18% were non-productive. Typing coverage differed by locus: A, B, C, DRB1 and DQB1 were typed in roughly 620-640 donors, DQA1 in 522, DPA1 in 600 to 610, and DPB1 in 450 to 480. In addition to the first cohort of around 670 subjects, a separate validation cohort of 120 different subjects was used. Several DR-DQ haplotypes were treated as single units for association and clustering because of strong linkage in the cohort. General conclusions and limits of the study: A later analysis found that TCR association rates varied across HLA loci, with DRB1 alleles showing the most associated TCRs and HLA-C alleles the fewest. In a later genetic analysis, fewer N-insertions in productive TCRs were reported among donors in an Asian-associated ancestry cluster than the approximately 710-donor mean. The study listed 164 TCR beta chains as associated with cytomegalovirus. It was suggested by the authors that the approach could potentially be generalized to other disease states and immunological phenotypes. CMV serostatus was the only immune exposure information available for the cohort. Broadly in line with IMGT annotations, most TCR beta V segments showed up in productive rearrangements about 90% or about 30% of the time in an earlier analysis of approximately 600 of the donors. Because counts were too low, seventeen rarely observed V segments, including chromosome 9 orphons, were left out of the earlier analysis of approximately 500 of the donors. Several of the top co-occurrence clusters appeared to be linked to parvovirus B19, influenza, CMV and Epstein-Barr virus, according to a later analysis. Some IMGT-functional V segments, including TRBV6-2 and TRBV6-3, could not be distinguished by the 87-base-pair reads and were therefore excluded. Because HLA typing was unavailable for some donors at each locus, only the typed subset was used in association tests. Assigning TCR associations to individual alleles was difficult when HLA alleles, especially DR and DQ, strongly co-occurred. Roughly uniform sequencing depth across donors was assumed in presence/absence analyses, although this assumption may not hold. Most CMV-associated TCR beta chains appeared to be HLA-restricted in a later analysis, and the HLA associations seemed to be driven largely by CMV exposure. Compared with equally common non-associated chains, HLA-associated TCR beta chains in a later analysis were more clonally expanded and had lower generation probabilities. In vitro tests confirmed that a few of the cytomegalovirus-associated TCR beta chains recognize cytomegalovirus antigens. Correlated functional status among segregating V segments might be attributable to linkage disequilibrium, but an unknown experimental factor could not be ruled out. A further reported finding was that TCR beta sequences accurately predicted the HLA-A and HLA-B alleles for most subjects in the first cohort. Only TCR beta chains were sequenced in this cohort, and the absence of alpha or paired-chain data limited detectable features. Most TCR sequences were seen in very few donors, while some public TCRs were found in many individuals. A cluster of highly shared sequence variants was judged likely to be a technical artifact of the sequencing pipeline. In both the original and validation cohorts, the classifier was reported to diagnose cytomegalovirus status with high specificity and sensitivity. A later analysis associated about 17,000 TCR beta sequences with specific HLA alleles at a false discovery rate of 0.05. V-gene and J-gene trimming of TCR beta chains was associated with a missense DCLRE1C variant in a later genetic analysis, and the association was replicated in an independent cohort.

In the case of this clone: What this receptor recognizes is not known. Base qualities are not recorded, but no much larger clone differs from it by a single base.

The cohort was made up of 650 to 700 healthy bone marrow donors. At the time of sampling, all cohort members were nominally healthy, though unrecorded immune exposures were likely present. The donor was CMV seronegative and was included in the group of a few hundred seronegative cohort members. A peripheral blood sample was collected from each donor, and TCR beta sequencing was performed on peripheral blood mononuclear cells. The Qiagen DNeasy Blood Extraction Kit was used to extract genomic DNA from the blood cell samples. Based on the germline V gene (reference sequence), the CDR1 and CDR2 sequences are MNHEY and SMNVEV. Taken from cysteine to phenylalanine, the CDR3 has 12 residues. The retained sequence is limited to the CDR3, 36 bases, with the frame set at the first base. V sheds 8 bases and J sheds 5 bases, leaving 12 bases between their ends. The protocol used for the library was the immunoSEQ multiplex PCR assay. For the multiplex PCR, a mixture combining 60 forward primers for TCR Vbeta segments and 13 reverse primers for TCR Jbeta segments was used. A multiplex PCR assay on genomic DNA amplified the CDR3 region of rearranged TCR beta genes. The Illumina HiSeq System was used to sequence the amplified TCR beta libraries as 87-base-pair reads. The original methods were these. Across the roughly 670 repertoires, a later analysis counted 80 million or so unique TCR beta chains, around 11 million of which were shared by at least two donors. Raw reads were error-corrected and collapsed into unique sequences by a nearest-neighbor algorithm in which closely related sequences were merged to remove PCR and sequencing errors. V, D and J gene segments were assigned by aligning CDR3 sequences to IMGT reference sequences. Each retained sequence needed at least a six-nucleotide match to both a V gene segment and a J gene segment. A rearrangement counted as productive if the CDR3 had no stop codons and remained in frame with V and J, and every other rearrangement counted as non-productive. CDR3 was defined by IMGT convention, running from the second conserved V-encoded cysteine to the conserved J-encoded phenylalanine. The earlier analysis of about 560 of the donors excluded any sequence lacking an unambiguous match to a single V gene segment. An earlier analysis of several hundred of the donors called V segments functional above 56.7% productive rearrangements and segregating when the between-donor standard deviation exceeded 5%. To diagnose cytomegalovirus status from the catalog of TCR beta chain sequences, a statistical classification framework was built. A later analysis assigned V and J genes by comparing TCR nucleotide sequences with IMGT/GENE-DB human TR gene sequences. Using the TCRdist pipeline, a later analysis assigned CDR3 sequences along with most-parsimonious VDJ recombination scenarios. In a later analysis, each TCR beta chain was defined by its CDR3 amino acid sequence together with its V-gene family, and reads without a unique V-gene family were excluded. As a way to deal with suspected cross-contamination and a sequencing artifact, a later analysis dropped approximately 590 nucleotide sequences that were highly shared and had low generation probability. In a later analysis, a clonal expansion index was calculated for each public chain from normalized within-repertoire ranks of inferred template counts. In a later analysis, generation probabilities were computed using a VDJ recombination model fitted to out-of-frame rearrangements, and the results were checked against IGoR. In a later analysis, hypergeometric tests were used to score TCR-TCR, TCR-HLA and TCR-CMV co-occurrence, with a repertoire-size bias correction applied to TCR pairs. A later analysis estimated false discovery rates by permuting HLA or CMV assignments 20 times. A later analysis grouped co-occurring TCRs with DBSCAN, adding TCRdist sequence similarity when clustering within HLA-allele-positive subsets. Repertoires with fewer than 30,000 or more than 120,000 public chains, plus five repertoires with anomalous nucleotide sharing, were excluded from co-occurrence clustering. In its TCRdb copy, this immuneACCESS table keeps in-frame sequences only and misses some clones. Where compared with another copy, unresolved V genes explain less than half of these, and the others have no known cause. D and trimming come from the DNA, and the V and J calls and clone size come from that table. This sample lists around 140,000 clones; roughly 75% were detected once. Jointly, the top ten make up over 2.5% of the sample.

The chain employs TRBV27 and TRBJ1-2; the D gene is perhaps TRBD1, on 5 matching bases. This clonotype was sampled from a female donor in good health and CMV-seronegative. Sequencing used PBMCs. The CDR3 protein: CASGDRTYGYTF. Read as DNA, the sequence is TGTGCCAGCGGCGACAGAACTTATGGCTACACCTTC.